This TCR beta chain was sequenced for a study of OX40 agonist ivuxolimab in advanced cancers. Study-wide background: Patients were dosed intravenously with ivuxolimab at 0.01 to 10 mg/kg every 2 weeks. Whole-study findings and limits: Not determined was the antigen specificity of the expanded peripheral T cells. Both blood CD4+ and CD8+ T cells showed clonal growth by week 6 at 0.1 to 3.0 mg/kg. Compared with CD4+, CD8+ T cells on average had more expanded clones.

Generated by immunoSEQ multiplex PCR, the TCRdb table keeps only in-frame clones and is missing some. The sample lists about 48,000 clones, 85% occurring once. With 3 bases removed from V and 4 bases from J, the gap between germline ends came to 12 bases. Per germline, CDR1 SGHRS and CDR2 YFSETQ. The CDR3 is made up of 14 amino acids. Points on this clone: Its cognate antigen is unknown.

Sample: CD4+ or CD8+ T cells sorted from blood, taken in a trial of the OX40 agonist ivuxolimab. The rearrangement links TRBV5-1 to TRBJ2-3; D may be TRBD1 (6 bases). This TCR derives from an adult with an advanced solid tumor such as melanoma, head and neck, liver or kidney cancer. The CDR3 loop is CASSSVQGPDTQYF. In DNA form, the CDR3 reads TGCGCCAGCAGCTCAGTTCAGGGGCCAGATACGCAGTATTTT.